The clone carrying this T cell receptor (beta chain) was recorded only once. The entry originates in a study of blood T cell repertoires in COVID-19. Individuals in the exposed group had encountered a COVID-19 case within 2 weeks preceding study entry. TCRdb keeps only in-frame clones here, not all; method: immunoSEQ multiplex PCR. The table lists roughly 260,000 clones, around four fifths of them singletons. The sequencing sample was made of PBMCs or T cells enriched from blood (not recorded which). The sequence was obtained from a woman between 40 and 50 years old who had been exposed to COVID-19.

The CDR3: CASGLWPQGIPTQYF. Here the CDR3 DNA reads TGTGCTAGTGGTTTGTGGCCCCAGGGGATCCCTACGCAGTATTTT. The chain links TRBV12-5 to TRBJ2-3; TRBD1 might be the D (6 bases). From germline, CDR1 is LGHNT and CDR2 FRNRAP. Trimming took 2 bases from V and 8 from J, leaving 17 bases between them. The CDR3 is made up of 15 amino acids.